This TCR beta chain was identified during a study of beta chain features in type 1 diabetes. On the study more broadly: In all, some 100,000,000 sorted cells from all samples were analyzed. Study outcomes and limitations: More deletions and fewer insertions at VDJ junctions were seen in type 1 diabetes patients. PCR might favor shorter templates, equally in patients and controls.

Populations isolated by sorting all had purity greater than 95%. In regard to this clone: The target antigen is unknown.

Reverse transcription of all isolated RNA meant that expressed TCRB transcripts were sequenced. Sequenced by immunoSEQ multiplex PCR; TCRdb stores in-frame clones only, minus some. There are about half a million clones in the sample; 11% occur only once, and 0.046% lies in the top ten. Germline values: CDR1 LGHNA, CDR2 YSLEER. V shed 0 bases and J 8 bases; nucleotides not matched to a gene: 11. CDR3 length equals 16 residues. The specimen sequenced was naive CD4+ T cells from blood. The source of this sequence is a woman younger than 30 in good health. The chain joins TRBV4-3 to TRBJ2-3; 7 nucleotides align to TRBD2. The chain's CDR3 is CASSQDVLAAWGTQYF. In DNA, the CDR3 is TGCGCCAGCAGCCAAGACGTCCTAGCGGCTTGGGGTACGCAGTATTTT.